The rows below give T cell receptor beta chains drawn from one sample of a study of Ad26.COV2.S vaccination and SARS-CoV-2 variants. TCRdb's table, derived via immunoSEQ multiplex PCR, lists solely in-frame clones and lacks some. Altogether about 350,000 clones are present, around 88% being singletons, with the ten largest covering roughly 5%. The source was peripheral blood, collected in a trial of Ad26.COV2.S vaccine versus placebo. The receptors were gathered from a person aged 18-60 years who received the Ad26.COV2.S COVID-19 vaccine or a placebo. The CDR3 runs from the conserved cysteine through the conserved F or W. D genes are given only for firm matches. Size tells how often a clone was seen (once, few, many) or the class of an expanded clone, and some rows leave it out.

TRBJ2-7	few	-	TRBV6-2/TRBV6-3	TGTGCCAGCAGTTACTCCCAGGGTTACGAGCAGTACTTC	CASSYSQGYEQYF
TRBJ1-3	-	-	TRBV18	TGTGCCAGCTCGCCTGGAAACACCATATATTTT	CASSPGNTIYF
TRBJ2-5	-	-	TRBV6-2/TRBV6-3	TGTGCCAGCAGTTACTCGGGGGAGGCAGAGACCCAGTACTTC	CASSYSGEAETQYF
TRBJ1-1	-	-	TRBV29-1	TGCAGCGTTGAACTGGAAAACACTGAAGCTTTCTTT	CSVELENTEAFF
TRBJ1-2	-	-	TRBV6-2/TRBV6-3	TGTGCCAGCAGTTACTCAGCTTATGGCTACACCTTC	CASSYSAYGYTF
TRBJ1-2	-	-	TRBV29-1	TGCAGCGTGCAGGGAGGGAACTATGGCTACACCTTC	CSVQGGNYGYTF
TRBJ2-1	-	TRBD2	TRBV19	TGTGCCAGTAGGACCCCCAGCGGGGGGGCCGGGGAGCAGTTCTTC	CASRTPSGGAGEQFF
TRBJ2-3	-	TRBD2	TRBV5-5	TGTGCCAGCAGCTTCGGGGGGGCAGATACGCAGTATTTT	CASSFGGADTQYF
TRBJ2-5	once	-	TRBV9	TGTGCCAGCAGCGTACGAGGGCCTCGGGAGACCCAGTACTTC	CASSVRGPRETQYF
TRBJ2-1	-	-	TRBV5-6	TGTGCCAGCAGCGTAGGGACTTCTCTCTATGAGCAGTTCTTC	CASSVGTSLYEQFF
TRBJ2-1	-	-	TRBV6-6	TGTGCCAGCATGGGAGAGGACGGGTACAATGAGCAGTTCTTC	CASMGEDGYNEQFF
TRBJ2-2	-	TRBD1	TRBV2	TGTGCCAGCGGACGGGACAGGGAGAACACCGGGGAGCTGTTTTTT	CASGRDRENTGELFF
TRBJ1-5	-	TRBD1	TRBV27	TGTGCCAGCAGACCCAGGGGGAGGAATCAGCCCCAGCATTTT	CASRPRGRNQPQHF
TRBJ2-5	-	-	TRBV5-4	TGTGCCAGCAGCTTGAGTCGGGGAAAGACCCAGTACTTC	CASSLSRGKTQYF
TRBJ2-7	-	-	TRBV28	TGTGCCAGCAGTATTTCGCACCGGGCCTACGAGCAGTACTTC	CASSISHRAYEQYF
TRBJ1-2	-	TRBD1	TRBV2	TGTGCCAGCACCGAACGACAGGGCAATAACTATGGCTACACCTTC	CASTERQGNNYGYTF
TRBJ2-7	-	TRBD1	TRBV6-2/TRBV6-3	TGTGCCAGCAGCAAGGGGGACAGGAACGTCCACGAGCAGTACTTC	CASSKGDRNVHEQYF
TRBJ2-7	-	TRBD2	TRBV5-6	TGTGCCAGCAGCTCACTGGGGACTAGCGGAAGAGGAAGAGCCTACGAGCAGTACTTC	CASSSLGTSGRGRAYEQYF
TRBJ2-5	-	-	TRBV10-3	TGTGCCATCAGTGAGTCGATAATCGGGGGCGAGACCCAGTACTTC	CAISESIIGGETQYF
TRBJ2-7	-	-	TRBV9	TGTGCCAGCAGCGTAGGGGCTAGAGGGCTCTACGAGCAGTACTTC	CASSVGARGLYEQYF
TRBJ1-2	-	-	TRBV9	TGTGCCAGCAGCCAAAAGGGTTCTGGGCCTAACTATGGCTACACCTTC	CASSQKGSGPNYGYTF
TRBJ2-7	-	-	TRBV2	TGTGCCAGCGTCGGGCGCTCCTACGAGCAGTACTTC	CASVGRSYEQYF
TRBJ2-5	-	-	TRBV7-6	TGTGCCAGCAGCTGGTCCAAGGGAGAGACCCAGTACTTC	CASSWSKGETQYF
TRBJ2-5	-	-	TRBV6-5	TGTGCCAGCCTCCGGGGGCTGGGGACCCAGTACTTC	CASLRGLGTQYF
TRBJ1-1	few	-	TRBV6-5	TGTGCCAGCAGAATAGACAGGTTAGCTTTCTTT	CASRIDRLAFF
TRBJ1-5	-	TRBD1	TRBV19	TGTGCCAGTACTCCAGACAGGGGCAGGGGCAATCAGCCCCAGCATTTT	CASTPDRGRGNQPQHF
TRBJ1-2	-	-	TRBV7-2	TGTGCCAGCAGCTTAGCAGACGGGGGTCGGGGCTACACCTTC	CASSLADGGRGYTF
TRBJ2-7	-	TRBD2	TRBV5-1	TGCGCCAGCAGCTCGAGGCTCGGGAGGGAACACTACGAGCAGTACTTC	CASSSRLGREHYEQYF
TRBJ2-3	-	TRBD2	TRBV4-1	TGCGCCAGCAGCCAAGAAACAGGACTAGCGAGGACAGATACGCAGTATTTT	CASSQETGLARTDTQYF
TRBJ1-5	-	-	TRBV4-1	TGCGCCAGCAGCCAAGATGCTTGGCCGGGCGCTAGCAATCAGCCCCAGCATTTT	CASSQDAWPGASNQPQHF
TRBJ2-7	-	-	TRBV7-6	TGTGCCAGCAGCTTACGCCAGAGCTCCTACGAGCAGTACTTC	CASSLRQSSYEQYF
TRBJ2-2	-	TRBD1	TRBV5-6	TGTGCCAGCAGCTTGAGGACAGGGCGAGGGGAGCTGTTTTTT	CASSLRTGRGELFF
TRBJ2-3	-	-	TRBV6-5	TGTGCCACCACCGATTGGGAAGATACGCAGTATTTT	CATTDWEDTQYF
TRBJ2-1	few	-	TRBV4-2	TGTGCCAGCAGCCTACAAATTCCAGCCCCTAATGAGCAGTTCTTC	CASSLQIPAPNEQFF
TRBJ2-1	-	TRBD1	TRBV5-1	TGCGCCAGCAGCGGGGGGACAGGGGGCTTTGATGAGCAGTTCTTC	CASSGGTGGFDEQFF
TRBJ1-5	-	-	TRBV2	TGTGCCAGCAGTGAATTCGGGCCCCAGCATTTT	CASSEFGPQHF
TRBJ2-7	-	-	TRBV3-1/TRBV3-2	TGTGCCAGCAGCTCCGGGGTCTACGAGCAGTACTTC	CASSSGVYEQYF
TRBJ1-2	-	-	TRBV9	TGTGCCAGCAGCGTAGCTACAGGAGGGAACTATGGCTACACCTTC	CASSVATGGNYGYTF
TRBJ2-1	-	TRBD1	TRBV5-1	TGCGCCAGCAGCTGGGGACAGGGGGCTGGTGAGCAGTTCTTC	CASSWGQGAGEQFF
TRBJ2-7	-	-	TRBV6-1	TGTGCCAGCAGTGAAGATGGGGGCCCTACCTACGAGCAGTACTTC	CASSEDGGPTYEQYF
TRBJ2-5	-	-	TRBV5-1	TGCGCCAGCAGCTTGGGGCAAGAGACCCAGTACTTC	CASSLGQETQYF
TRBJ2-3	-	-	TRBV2	TGTGCCAGCAGCCGTAACCTAGATACGCAGTATTTT	CASSRNLDTQYF
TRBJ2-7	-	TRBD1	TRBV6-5	TGTGCCAGCAGAGGGACAGGGGGGAAGTACGAGCAGTACTTC	CASRGTGGKYEQYF
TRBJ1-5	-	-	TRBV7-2	TGTGCCAGCAGCTTGGGACTCATTGGGGGGGGCAGCAATCAGCCCCAGCATTTT	CASSLGLIGGGSNQPQHF